Listed below are T cell receptor beta chains from one sample, sequenced in a study of T-cell reconstitution after alpha-beta-depleted transplantation in children. A single record per CDR3 protein comes from TCRdb applying MiXCR to the PCR reads. The sample shows some 840,000 distinct CDR3 sequences, under 20% of them seen only once. The starting material was PBMCs, mostly from graft donor cells, obtained 360 days after TCRalphabeta/CD19-depleted stem cell transplant. The receptors were sampled from a male patient under 18 who had a stem cell transplant for acute lymphoblastic leukemia, so the T cells may come from the graft donor. Each CDR3 is given with its conserved first and last residue. A D gene is named only where the DNA matches it firmly. Clone size is stated in some rows and not others, as once, few, many or a class when expanded.

CDR3aa: CATSKPGLAGNTGELFF
CDR3nt: TGTGCCACCAGCAAACCGGGACTAGCGGGAAACACCGGGGAGCTGTTTTTT
d_gene: TRBD2
abundance: NA
v_gene: TRBV15
j_gene: TRBJ2-2

CDR3aa: CASSLLREGGSYNEQFF
CDR3nt: TGCGCCAGCAGCTTGTTAAGAGAAGGGGGGTCCTACAATGAGCAGTTCTTC
d_gene: NA
abundance: many
v_gene: TRBV5-1
j_gene: TRBJ2-1

CDR3aa: CASSSGLAGGYHEQYF
CDR3nt: TGTGCCAGCAGCTCTGGACTAGCGGGAGGGTATCACGAGCAGTACTTC
d_gene: TRBD2
abundance: few
v_gene: TRBV7-9
j_gene: TRBJ2-7

CDR3aa: CASSIRGGNTEAFF
CDR3nt: TGTGCCAGCAGTATCAGGGGCGGGAACACTGAAGCTTTCTTT
d_gene: NA
abundance: few
v_gene: TRBV12-3/TRBV12-4
j_gene: TRBJ1-1

CDR3aa: CTSGLVTGYEQYF
CDR3nt: TGTACTAGTGGTTTGGTAACAGGCTACGAGCAGTACTTC
d_gene: NA
abundance: NA
v_gene: TRBV12-5
j_gene: TRBJ2-7

CDR3aa: CASSQGTVNTEAFF
CDR3nt: TGCGCCAGCAGCCAGGGGACGGTGAACACTGAAGCTTTCTTT
d_gene: NA
abundance: many
v_gene: TRBV4-1
j_gene: TRBJ1-1

CDR3aa: CASSFRLALPETQYF
CDR3nt: TGTGCCAGCAGCTTCCGACTAGCACTCCCAGAGACCCAGTACTTC
d_gene: TRBD2
abundance: few
v_gene: TRBV7-8
j_gene: TRBJ2-5

CDR3aa: CASSLEIGWDTQYF
CDR3nt: TGTGCCAGCAGCTTAGAGATAGGATGGGATACGCAGTATTTT
d_gene: NA
abundance: NA
v_gene: TRBV7-2
j_gene: TRBJ2-3

CDR3aa: CASSPRGDRLSGPNTDTQYF
CDR3nt: TGTGCCAGCAGCCCCCGGGGGGACCGGTTAAGCGGGCCCAACACAGATACGCAGTATTTT
d_gene: TRBD2
abundance: NA
v_gene: TRBV11-1
j_gene: TRBJ2-3

CDR3aa: CASRPGGWTDTQYF
CDR3nt: TGTGCCAGCAGGCCAGGGGGCTGGACAGATACGCAGTATTTT
d_gene: TRBD1
abundance: few
v_gene: TRBV2
j_gene: TRBJ2-3

CDR3aa: CASSSLRWQNIQYF
CDR3nt: TGTGCCAGCAGCTCCTTACGGTGGCAAAACATTCAGTACTTC
d_gene: NA
abundance: few
v_gene: TRBV7-9
j_gene: TRBJ2-4

CDR3aa: CASSDHAGGIAKNIQYF
CDR3nt: TGTGCCAGCAGTGACCACGCAGGTGGTATAGCCAAAAACATTCAGTACTTC
d_gene: NA
abundance: many
v_gene: TRBV25-1
j_gene: TRBJ2-4

CDR3aa: CASRQLRYNEQFF
CDR3nt: TGCGCCAGCCGTCAGCTTAGATACAATGAGCAGTTCTTC
d_gene: NA
abundance: few
v_gene: TRBV5-1
j_gene: TRBJ2-1

CDR3aa: CASSSRDRVRDEQFF
CDR3nt: TGTGCCAGCAGCTCCCGAGACAGGGTTAGGGATGAGCAGTTCTTC
d_gene: TRBD1
abundance: few
v_gene: TRBV7-9
j_gene: TRBJ2-1

CDR3aa: CATGDSNQPQHF
CDR3nt: TGTGCCACAGGGGATAGCAATCAGCCCCAGCATTTT
d_gene: NA
abundance: NA
v_gene: TRBV12-3/TRBV12-4
j_gene: TRBJ1-5

CDR3aa: CASSLILRGNTGELFF
CDR3nt: TGTGCCAGCAGCTTGATACTCCGGGGGAACACCGGGGAGCTGTTTTTT
d_gene: NA
abundance: NA
v_gene: TRBV5-5
j_gene: TRBJ2-2

CDR3aa: CASSSRDGNEQFF
CDR3nt: TGTGCCAGCAGCTCCCGCGACGGCAATGAGCAGTTCTTC
d_gene: NA
abundance: NA
v_gene: TRBV7-3
j_gene: TRBJ2-1

CDR3aa: CASSSTSGRYDEQFF
CDR3nt: TGTGCCAGCAGCTCAACTAGCGGGAGGTACGATGAGCAGTTCTTC
d_gene: TRBD2
abundance: many
v_gene: TRBV27
j_gene: TRBJ2-1

CDR3aa: CASTNQAPPGQYF
CDR3nt: TGTGCCAGCACCAACCAGGCCCCACCAGGCCAGTACTTC
d_gene: NA
abundance: NA
v_gene: TRBV12-3/TRBV12-4
j_gene: TRBJ2-5

CDR3aa: CASSFRSRAPSYEQYF
CDR3nt: TGTGCCAGCAGCTTTCGGTCTCGAGCCCCCTCCTACGAGCAGTACTTC
d_gene: NA
abundance: few
v_gene: TRBV5-5
j_gene: TRBJ2-7

CDR3aa: CASSLVPLDRGRPNTEAFF
CDR3nt: TGTGCCAGCAGCTTAGTCCCACTTGACCGGGGCAGACCCAACACTGAAGCTTTCTTT
d_gene: NA
abundance: NA
v_gene: TRBV11-2
j_gene: TRBJ1-1

CDR3aa: CSASQGPSISYEQYF
CDR3nt: TGCAGTGCTTCACAGGGACCCAGCATCTCCTACGAGCAGTACTTC
d_gene: NA
abundance: NA
v_gene: TRBV20-1
j_gene: TRBJ2-7

CDR3aa: CASSQAGNTGELFF
CDR3nt: TGCGCCAGCAGCCAAGCGGGGAACACCGGGGAGCTGTTTTTT
d_gene: NA
abundance: many
v_gene: TRBV4-1
j_gene: TRBJ2-2

CDR3aa: CASSLAGTSALNEQFF
CDR3nt: TGTGCCAGCAGCCTCGCCGGGACTAGCGCATTGAATGAGCAGTTCTTC
d_gene: TRBD2
abundance: few
v_gene: TRBV7-7
j_gene: TRBJ2-1

CDR3aa: CSVYSGNTIYF
CDR3nt: TGCAGCGTTTATTCGGGAAACACCATATATTTT
d_gene: NA
abundance: few
v_gene: TRBV29-1
j_gene: TRBJ1-3

CDR3aa: CASSLADSGRGLNTEAFF
CDR3nt: TGCGCCAGCAGCTTGGCCGACAGTGGTAGGGGCTTGAACACTGAAGCTTTCTTT
d_gene: NA
abundance: NA
v_gene: TRBV5-1
j_gene: TRBJ1-1

CDR3aa: CASSDGLAGTIYEQYF
CDR3nt: TGTGCCAGTAGTGACGGACTAGCGGGAACCATCTACGAGCAGTACTTC
d_gene: TRBD2
abundance: NA
v_gene: TRBV19
j_gene: TRBJ2-7

CDR3aa: CATTSPRSYNEQFF
CDR3nt: TGTGCCACCACCTCGCCCCGCTCCTACAATGAGCAGTTCTTC
d_gene: NA
abundance: NA
v_gene: TRBV7-2
j_gene: TRBJ2-1

CDR3aa: CASSVAEHYEQYF
CDR3nt: TGTGCCAGTAGTGTAGCGGAGCATTACGAGCAGTACTTC
d_gene: NA
abundance: NA
v_gene: TRBV12-3/TRBV12-4
j_gene: TRBJ2-7